These 10 T cell receptor beta chains originate from one sample sequenced in a study of monozygotic twins with inflammatory bowel disease. TCRdb re-called the 5' RACE reads and gives one entry per CDR3 protein, without DNA. This table holds approximately 420,000 distinct CDR3 sequences. The sequenced sample consisted of blood. The receptors stem from a human donor with ulcerative colitis or Crohn's disease, or a healthy co-twin of an affected twin (not recorded which).

This sequence joins TRBV11-2 and TRBJ1-5; the D gene TCRdb calls, TRBD1, cannot be checked with no DNA. The CDR3 runs to 16 residues. CDR1 and CDR2 (germline): SGHAT, FQNNGV. The CDR3 is CASSPGGAYSNQPQHF.

The V gene is TRBV7-3, the J gene TRBJ2-1; with no DNA, the TCRdb D assignment of TRBD2 cannot be verified. The CDR3 has 15 residues. Per the germline V gene, CDR1 is SGHTA and CDR2 is FQGTGA. The CDR3 here is CASSFGLAPYNEQFF.

The chain's CDR3 is CASSLKGRGGTDTQYF. V usage is TRBV7-2 and J usage is TRBJ2-3; lacking DNA, the TRBD2 call made by TCRdb goes unchecked. The germline V gene has CDR1 SGHTA and CDR2 FQGNSA. The CDR3 is 16 amino acids.

The V and J genes are TRBV6-1 and TRBJ2-1; the D call from TCRdb, TRBD2, cannot be confirmed without DNA. The CDR3 is made up of 15 amino acids. Germline CDR1 and CDR2: MNHNS and SASEGT. CDR3: CASSSAGFAYNEQFF.

The CDR3 here is CSAPGGTGLNEKLFF. The chain has TRBV20-1 and TRBJ1-4; the TCRdb D gene call, TRBD1, has no DNA to confirm it. The CDR3 has 15 residues. Germline V gene lookup returns CDR1 DFQATT and CDR2 SNEGSKA (reference sequence).

This chain links TRBV3-1 with TRBJ2-2; TCRdb names TRBD1, which stays unverified in the absence of DNA. CDR3 length: 16 residues. Germline values: CDR1 LGHDT, CDR2 YNNKEL (reference sequence). CDR3 loop: CASSPTGTGWTGELFF.

The chain combines TRBV5-1 with TRBJ2-7. CDR1 and CDR2 (germline): SGHRS, YFSETQ. CDR3 size: 11 residues. The CDR3 sequence is CAISLEDEQYF.

The chain joins TRBV28 to TRBJ1-5; lacking DNA, the TRBD1 call made by TCRdb goes unchecked. CDR3 length: 13 residues. CDR1 and CDR2 from the germline V gene are MDHEN and SYDVKM. The CDR3 sequence is CASSFPGYQPQHF.

J is TRBJ2-1 and V is TRBV10-3; the TCRdb call, TRBD2, lacks DNA for checking. In germline, CDR1 is ENHRY, CDR2 SYGVKD. CDR3 size: 16 residues. CDR3 amino acids: CAISDSVGGPYNEQFF.

The chain combines TRBV7-6 with TRBJ1-1; TCRdb calls TRBD1, which cannot be checked without DNA. Germline V gene lookup returns CDR1 SGHVS and CDR2 FNYEAQ. This CDR3 contains 14 residues. The CDR3: CASSYGEGRAEAFF.